The 11 T cell receptor beta chains reported below all come from one sample, sequenced in a study of shared clonotypes between healthy human individuals (dated by TCRdb to 2018 to 2021). The library was prepared using the immunoSEQ multiplex PCR assay. What TCRdb holds here is the immuneACCESS table cut down to in-frame rearrangements. Part of the clones is not present; checked against another copy, under half of the missing clones reflect an unresolved V gene, and the others are unexplained. For this sample the table gives around 2.3 million clones, of which approximately 94% were detected only once. The top ten clones comprise roughly 0.13% of the sample. Sequencing was done on a sample of naive CD4+ T cells sorted from blood. The cell subset or site label for this specimen denotes: CD45RA+ positively selected. All receptors come from a man aged 18 to 29 in good health.

The chain couples TRBV10-2 to TRBJ2-7; tentative D call: TRBD1 (6 bases). V shed 4 bases and J shed 1 base, with 17 bases lying between them. From germline, CDR1 is WSHSY and CDR2 SAAADI. CDR3 length: 16 amino acids. The CDR3 coding sequence is TGCGCCAGCAGTGCTTGGGGGCGTACTTCGTCCTACGAGCAGTACTTC. Translated, it gives CASSAWGRTSSYEQYF.

V is TRBV5-1 and J is TRBJ2-3; no definite D call. Trimming removed 2 bases at V and 2 bases at J, with 15 bases between. The CDR3 spans 16 residues. Germline CDR1 reads SGHRS; CDR2 reads YFSETQ. CDR3 sequence: CASSFWTMGLTDTQYF. Written as DNA, the CDR3 is TGCGCCAGCAGCTTCTGGACCATGGGCCTCACAGATACGCAGTATTTT.

Concerning this clone: Other DNA sequences within the sample encode an identical CDR3. The chain employs TRBV6-5 and TRBJ2-7; D call uncertain. CDR1 and CDR2 from the germline V gene are MNHEY and SVGAGI. This CDR3 region has 11 residues. V was clipped by 2 bases and J by 5 bases, with 4 bases between them. The CDR3 sequence: CASSYGDEQYF. The CDR3 region has the DNA TGTGCCAGCAGTTACGGTGACGAGCAGTACTTC.

The genes are TRBV2 and TRBJ2-1; possible D gene TRBD2, 6 bases. Trimming cost V 3 bases and J 2 bases, with 11 bases left between them. Germline assignment: CDR1 SNHLY and CDR2 FYNNEI. This CDR3 is built from 15 residues. CDR3 residues: CASSEPAGTYNEQFF. CDR3 nucleotide sequence: TGTGCCAGCAGTGAGCCAGCGGGCACCTACAATGAGCAGTTCTTC.

The count of this clone is one. Other DNA sequences from this sample encode an identical CDR3 as well. V is TRBV7-8 and J is TRBJ2-1; no clear D gene. The CDR3 runs to 12 residues. CDR1 and CDR2 from the germline V gene are SGHVS and FQNEAQ. Deletions cut 3 bases from V and 10 bases from J, with 10 bases between. The CDR3 protein is CASSLVGGEQFF. In DNA, the CDR3 is TGTGCCAGCAGCTTGGTAGGTGGCGAGCAGTTCTTC.

The chain employs TRBV4-1 and TRBJ2-1, with D uncertain. The CDR3 loop spans 11 amino acids. V gave up 6 bases and J gave up 4 bases, with 4 bases separating them. Per germline, CDR1 MGHRA and CDR2 YSYEKL. The CDR3 loop is CASRDYNEQFF. In DNA form, the CDR3 reads TGCGCCAGCAGGGATTACAATGAGCAGTTCTTC.

The chain recombines TRBV28 with TRBJ1-1, with D possibly TRBD1 on 5 matching bases. In germline, CDR1 is MDHEN, CDR2 SYDVKM. The V end was cut by 6 bases, the J end by 4 bases, with 12 bases between. The CDR3 is made up of 13 amino acids. The CDR3 nucleotides are TGTGCCAGCAGAGATTGGGGGGTCACTGAAGCTTTCTTT. This sequence encodes CASRDWGVTEAFF.

The V gene is TRBV29-1, the J gene TRBJ2-3, with TRBD1 as a possible D gene (6 bases). V was shortened by 6 bases and J by 2 bases, with 12 bases between the two germline ends. Germline values: CDR1 SQVTM, CDR2 ANQGSEA. CDR3 length: 13 residues. CDR3 DNA sequence: TGCAGCGTAAGACGGACAGACACAGATACGCAGTATTTT. Translated, it gives CSVRRTDTDTQYF.

The CDR3 nucleotides are TGTGCCAGCAGTGAATCCTCCAGACTAGCGGGGAACACAGATACGCAGTATTTT. Translating it yields CASSESSRLAGNTDTQYF. This chain links TRBV25-1 with TRBJ2-3, with 11 bases that match TRBD2. J lost 2 bases, V lost 1 base, and 8 bases had no gene match. From germline, CDR1 is MGHDK and CDR2 SYGVNS. The CDR3 has 18 amino acids. Looking up the rest from reference TRBV25-1 and TRBJ2-3 gives the full variable domain: EADIYQTPRYLVIGTGKKITLECSQTMGHDKMYWYQQDPGMELHLIHYSYGVNSTEKGDLSSESTVSRIRTEHFPLTLESARPSHTSQYLCASSESSRLAGNTDTQYFGPGTRLTVL.

About this clone itself: The identical CDR3 is also encoded by other nucleotide sequences in the sample. V usage is TRBV10-1 and J usage is TRBJ2-2, with D possibly called TRBD1 or TRBD2 (5 bases each). The CDR3 is made up of 15 amino acids. Germline CDR1 and CDR2: WNHNN and SYGVQD (reference sequence). The V gene lost 6 bases and the J gene lost 2 bases, with 13 bases spanning the gap. The CDR3 sequence: CASRPGTGNTGELFF. The CDR3 DNA reads as TGCGCCAGCAGACCCGGGACGGGCAACACCGGGGAGCTGTTTTTT.

The V call is TRBV5-6, the J call TRBJ2-5; 7 bases align to TRBD2. Germline CDR1 is SGHDT and CDR2 is YYEEEE. The CDR3 is 16 amino acids. V trimming: 4 bases; J trimming: 1 base; junction bases outside the gene matches: 10. For the CDR3, the DNA is TGTGCCAGCAGCGGAGGGACTACAGCTCCCCAAGAGACCCAGTACTTC. Amino acids: CASSGGTTAPQETQYF.